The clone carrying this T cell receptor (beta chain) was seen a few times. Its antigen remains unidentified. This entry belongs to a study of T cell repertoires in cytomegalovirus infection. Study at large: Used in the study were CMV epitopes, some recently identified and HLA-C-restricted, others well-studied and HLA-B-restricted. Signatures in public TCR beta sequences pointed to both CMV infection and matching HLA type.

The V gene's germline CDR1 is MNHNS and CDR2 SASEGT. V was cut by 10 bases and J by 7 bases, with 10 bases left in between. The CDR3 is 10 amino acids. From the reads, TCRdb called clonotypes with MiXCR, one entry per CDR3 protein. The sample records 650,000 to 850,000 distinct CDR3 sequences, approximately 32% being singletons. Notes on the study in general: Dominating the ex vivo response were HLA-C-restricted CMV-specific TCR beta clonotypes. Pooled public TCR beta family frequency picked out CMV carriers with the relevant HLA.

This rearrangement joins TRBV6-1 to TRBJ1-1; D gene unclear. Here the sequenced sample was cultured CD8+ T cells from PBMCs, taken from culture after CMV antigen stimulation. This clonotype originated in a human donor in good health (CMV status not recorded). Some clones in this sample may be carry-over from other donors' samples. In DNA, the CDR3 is TGTGCCACGGGCGGAGGTGAAGCTTTCTTT. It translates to CATGGGEAFF.